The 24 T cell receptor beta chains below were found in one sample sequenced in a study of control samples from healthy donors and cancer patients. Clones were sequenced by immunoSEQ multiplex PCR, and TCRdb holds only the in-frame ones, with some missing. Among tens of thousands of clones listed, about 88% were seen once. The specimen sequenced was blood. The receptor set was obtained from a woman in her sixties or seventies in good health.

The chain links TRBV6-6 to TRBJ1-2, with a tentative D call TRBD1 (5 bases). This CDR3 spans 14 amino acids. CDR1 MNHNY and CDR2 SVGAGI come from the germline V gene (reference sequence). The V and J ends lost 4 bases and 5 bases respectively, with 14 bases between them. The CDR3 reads CASSSGREGYGYTF. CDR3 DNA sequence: TGTGCCAGCAGTTCTGGCAGGGAGGGGTATGGCTACACCTTC.

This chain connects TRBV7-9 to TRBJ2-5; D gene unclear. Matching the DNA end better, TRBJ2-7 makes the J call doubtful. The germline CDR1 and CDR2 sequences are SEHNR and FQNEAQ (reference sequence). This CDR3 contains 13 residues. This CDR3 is CASSFGVPYEQYF. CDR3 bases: TGTGCCAGCAGCTTTGGGGTGCCCTACGAGCAGTACTTC.

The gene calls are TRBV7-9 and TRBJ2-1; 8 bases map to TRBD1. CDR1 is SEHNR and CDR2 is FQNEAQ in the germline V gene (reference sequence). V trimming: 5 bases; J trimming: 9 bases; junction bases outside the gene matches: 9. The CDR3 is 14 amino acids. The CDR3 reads CASSPWTGWREQFF. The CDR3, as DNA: TGTGCCAGCAGCCCCTGGACAGGGTGGCGTGAGCAGTTCTTC.

CDR3 nucleotide sequence: TGTGCCAGCAGATTACAGGGAAAATGGCCCCAGCATTTT. It specifies CASRLQGKWPQHF. The chain links TRBV28 to TRBJ1-5; TRBD1 is a possible D gene (6 bases). Trimming left V 6 bases short and J 9 bases short, with 15 bases between. The CDR3 is 13 residues long. The germline V gene has CDR1 MDHEN and CDR2 SYDVKM.

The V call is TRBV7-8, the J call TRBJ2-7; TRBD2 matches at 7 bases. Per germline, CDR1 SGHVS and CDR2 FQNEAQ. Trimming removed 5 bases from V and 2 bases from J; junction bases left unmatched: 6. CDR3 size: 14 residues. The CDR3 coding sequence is TGTGCCAGCAGCCCAAGCGGGGCAACCTACGAGCAGTACTTC. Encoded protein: CASSPSGATYEQYF.

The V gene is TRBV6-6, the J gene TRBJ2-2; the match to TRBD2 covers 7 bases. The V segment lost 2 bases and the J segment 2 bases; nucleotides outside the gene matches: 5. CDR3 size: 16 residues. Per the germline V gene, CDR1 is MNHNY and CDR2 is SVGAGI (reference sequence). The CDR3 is CASSYPSGTNTGELFF. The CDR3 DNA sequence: TGTGCCAGCAGTTACCCAAGCGGGACCAACACCGGGGAGCTGTTTTTT.

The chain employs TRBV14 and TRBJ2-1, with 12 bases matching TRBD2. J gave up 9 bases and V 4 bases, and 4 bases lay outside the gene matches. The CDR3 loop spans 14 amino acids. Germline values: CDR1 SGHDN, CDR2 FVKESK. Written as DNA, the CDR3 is TGTGCCAGCAGCCGACTAGCGGGAGTGACTGAGCAGTTCTTC. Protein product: CASSRLAGVTEQFF.

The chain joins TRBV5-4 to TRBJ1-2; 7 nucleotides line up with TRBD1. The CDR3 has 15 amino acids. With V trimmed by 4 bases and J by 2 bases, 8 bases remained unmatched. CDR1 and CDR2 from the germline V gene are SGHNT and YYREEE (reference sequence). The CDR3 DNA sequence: TGTGCCAGCAGCCGGCCGAGACAGGGCAACTATGGCTACACCTTC. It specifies CASSRPRQGNYGYTF.

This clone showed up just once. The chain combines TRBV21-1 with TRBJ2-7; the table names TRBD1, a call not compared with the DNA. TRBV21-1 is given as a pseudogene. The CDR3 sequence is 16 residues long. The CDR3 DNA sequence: TGTGCCAGCAGCAAAGGGGGAACAGGCCGGACCTACGAGCAGTACTTC. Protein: CASSKGGTGRTYEQYF.

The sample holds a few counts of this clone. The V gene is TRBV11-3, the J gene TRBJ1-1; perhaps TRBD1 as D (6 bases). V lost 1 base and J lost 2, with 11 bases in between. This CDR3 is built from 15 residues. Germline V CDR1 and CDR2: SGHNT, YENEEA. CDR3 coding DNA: TGTGCCAGCAGCTTAGTTTGGGGGCGAAACACTGAAGCTTTCTTT. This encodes CASSLVWGRNTEAFF.

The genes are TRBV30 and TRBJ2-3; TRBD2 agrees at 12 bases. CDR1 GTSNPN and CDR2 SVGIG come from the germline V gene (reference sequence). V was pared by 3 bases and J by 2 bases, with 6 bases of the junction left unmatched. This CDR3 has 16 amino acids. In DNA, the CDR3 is TGTGCCTGGAGGAGCCTAGCGGGAGGGCCCACAGATACGCAGTATTTT. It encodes CAWRSLAGGPTDTQYF.

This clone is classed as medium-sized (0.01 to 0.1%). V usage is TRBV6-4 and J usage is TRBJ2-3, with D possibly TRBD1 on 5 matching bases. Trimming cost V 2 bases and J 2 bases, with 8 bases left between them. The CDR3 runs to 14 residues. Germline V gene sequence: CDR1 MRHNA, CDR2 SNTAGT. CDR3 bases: TGTGCCAGCAGTGACAAAGGGGACACAGATACGCAGTATTTT. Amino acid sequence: CASSDKGDTDTQYF.

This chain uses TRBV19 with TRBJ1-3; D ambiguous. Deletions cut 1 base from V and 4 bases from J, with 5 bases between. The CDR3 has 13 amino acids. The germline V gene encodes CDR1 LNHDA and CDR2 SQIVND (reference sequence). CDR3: CASSIGNGNTIYF. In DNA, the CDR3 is TGTGCCAGTAGTATAGGAAACGGAAACACCATATATTTT.

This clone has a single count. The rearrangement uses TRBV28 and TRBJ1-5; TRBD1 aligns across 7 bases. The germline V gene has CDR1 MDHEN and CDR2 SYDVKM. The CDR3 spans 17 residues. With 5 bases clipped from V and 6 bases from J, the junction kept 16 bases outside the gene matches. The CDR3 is CASSVRPGQRGIQPQHF. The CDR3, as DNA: TGTGCCAGCAGTGTTCGACCGGGACAGAGGGGCATTCAGCCCCAGCATTTT.

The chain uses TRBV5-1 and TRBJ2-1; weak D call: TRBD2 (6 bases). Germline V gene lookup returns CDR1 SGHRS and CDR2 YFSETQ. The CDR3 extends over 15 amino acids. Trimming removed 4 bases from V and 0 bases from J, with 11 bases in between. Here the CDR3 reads CASSLTGDSYNEQFF. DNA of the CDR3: TGCGCCAGCAGCCTTACGGGGGACTCCTACAATGAGCAGTTCTTC. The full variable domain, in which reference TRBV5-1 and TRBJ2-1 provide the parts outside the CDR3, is KAGVTQTPRYLIKTRGQQVTLSCSPISGHRSVSWYQQTPGQGLQFLFEYFSETQRNKGNFPGRFSGRQFSNSRSEMNVSTLELGDSALYLCASSLTGDSYNEQFFGPGTRLTVL.

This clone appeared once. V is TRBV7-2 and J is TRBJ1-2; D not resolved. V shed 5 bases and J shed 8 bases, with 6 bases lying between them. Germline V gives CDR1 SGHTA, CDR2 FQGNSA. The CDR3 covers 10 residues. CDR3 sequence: CASSGKGYTF. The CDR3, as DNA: TGTGCCAGCAGCGGGAAGGGCTACACCTTC.

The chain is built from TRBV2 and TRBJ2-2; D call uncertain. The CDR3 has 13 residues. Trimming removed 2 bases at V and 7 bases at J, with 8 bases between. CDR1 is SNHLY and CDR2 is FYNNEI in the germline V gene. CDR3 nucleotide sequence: TGTGCCAGCAGTGAACCGACGGGCGGGGAGCTGTTTTTT. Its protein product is CASSEPTGGELFF.

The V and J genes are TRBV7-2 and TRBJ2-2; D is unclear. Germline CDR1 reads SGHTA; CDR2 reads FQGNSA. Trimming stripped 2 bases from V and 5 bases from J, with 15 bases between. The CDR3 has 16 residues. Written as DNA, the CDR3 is TGTGCCAGCAGCTTATACGCTTCGAGAGGTACCGGGGAGCTGTTTTTT. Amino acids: CASSLYASRGTGELFF.

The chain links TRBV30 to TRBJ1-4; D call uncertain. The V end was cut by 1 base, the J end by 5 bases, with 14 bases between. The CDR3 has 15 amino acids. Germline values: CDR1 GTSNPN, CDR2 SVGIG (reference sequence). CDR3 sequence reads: CAWSGRRTFNEKLFF. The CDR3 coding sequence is TGTGCCTGGAGTGGAAGACGGACCTTCAATGAAAAACTGTTTTTT.

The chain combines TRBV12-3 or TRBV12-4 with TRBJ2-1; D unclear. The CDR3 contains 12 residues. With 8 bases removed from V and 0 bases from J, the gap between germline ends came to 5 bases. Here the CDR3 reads CASRSSYNEQFF. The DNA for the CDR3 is TGTGCCAGCCGGAGCTCCTACAATGAGCAGTTCTTC.

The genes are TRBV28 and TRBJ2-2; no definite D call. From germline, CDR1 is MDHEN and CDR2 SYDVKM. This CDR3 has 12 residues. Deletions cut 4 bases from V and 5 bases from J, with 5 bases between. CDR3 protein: CASSSHTGELFF. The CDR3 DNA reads TGTGCCAGCAGTTCTCATACCGGGGAGCTGTTTTTT.

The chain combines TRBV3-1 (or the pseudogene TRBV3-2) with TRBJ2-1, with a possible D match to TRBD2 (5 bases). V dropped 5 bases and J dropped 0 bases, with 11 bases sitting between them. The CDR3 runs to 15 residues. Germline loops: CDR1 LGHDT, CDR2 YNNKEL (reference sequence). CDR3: CASSADFSSYNEQFF. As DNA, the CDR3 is TGTGCCAGCAGCGCGGACTTTAGCTCCTACAATGAGCAGTTCTTC.

The chain's CDR3 is CASSYSSGTQYF. DNA for the CDR3: TGTGCCAGCAGTTACTCGTCAGGCACGCAGTATTTT. The V gene is TRBV6-5, the J gene TRBJ2-3; D remains ambiguous. The V and J ends lost 0 bases and 9 bases respectively, with 7 bases between them. This CDR3 comprises 12 residues. The germline CDR1 and CDR2 sequences are MNHEY and SVGAGI.

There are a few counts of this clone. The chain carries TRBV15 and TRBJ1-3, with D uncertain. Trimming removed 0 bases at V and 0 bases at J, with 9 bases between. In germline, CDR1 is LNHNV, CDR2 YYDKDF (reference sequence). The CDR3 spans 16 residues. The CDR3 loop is CATSREVGISGNTIYF. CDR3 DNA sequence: TGTGCCACCAGCAGAGAAGTAGGGATCTCTGGAAACACCATATATTTT.